A single sample is the source of the 9 T cell receptor beta chains below, sequenced in a study of circulating CD8 cells and anti-PD-1 response in melanoma. TCR libraries were prepared from 15 ng of total RNA with the QIAseq Immune Repertoire TCR panel. One entry per CDR3 protein results from TCRdb running MiXCR on the reads. The profile shows 350 to 600 distinct CDR3 sequences, under 10% of them singletons. Sorting of live CD3+CD8+TCRalphabeta+ cells by PD-1 and/or TIGIT gave four subsets. The sample here was CD8+ T cells from PBMCs, taken at baseline or after one month of anti-PD-1 therapy (not recorded which). These receptors all stem from a human donor with melanoma.

Points on this clonotype: The junction and the germline gene differ at one end; a read error may be behind it. This chain connects TRBV28 to TRBJ2-3; D is uncertain. Germline values: CDR1 MDHEN, CDR2 SYDVKM. CDR3 length equals 16 residues. The CDR3 protein is CASGLSAARLTDTQYF. The CDR3 region has the DNA TGTGCCAGCGGTTTATCGGCAGCCCGACTCACAGATACGCAGTATTTT.

By proportion, this clonotype is large. J is TRBJ2-1 and V is TRBV28; D is unclear. Trimming cost V 8 bases and J 6 bases, with 23 bases left between them. Germline CDR1 and CDR2: MDHEN and SYDVKM. The CDR3 sequence is 16 residues long. CDR3: CASGSQEVIRFNEQFF. The DNA of the CDR3 is TGTGCCAGCGGTTCCCAAGAGGTAATTAGGTTCAATGAGCAGTTCTTC. Looking up the rest from reference TRBV28 and TRBJ2-1 gives the full variable domain: DVKVTQSSRYLVKRTGEKVFLECVQDMDHENMFWYRQDPGLGLRLIYFSYDVKMKEKGDIPEGYSVSREKKERFSLILESASTNQTSMYLCASGSQEVIRFNEQFFGPGTRLTVL.

By frequency in the sample, this clonotype is medium-sized. CDR3 sequence (DNA): TGTGCCAGCAGTTTAGTTGCAGTCAACACCGGGGAGCTGTTTTTT. Amino acids: CASSLVAVNTGELFF. This rearrangement joins TRBV27 to TRBJ2-2; D uncertain. V shed 2 bases and J shed 2 bases, with 9 bases lying between them. The CDR3 loop spans 15 amino acids. The germline V gene encodes CDR1 MNHEY and CDR2 SMNVEV (reference sequence).

In its sample, this clonotype is hyperexpanded. The CDR3 region is CASSLALRGYEQYF. The CDR3 DNA sequence: TGTGCCAGCAGCTTAGCGCTAAGGGGGTACGAGCAGTACTTC. The chain combines TRBV7-9 with TRBJ2-7; possible D gene TRBD1, 6 bases. In germline, CDR1 is SEHNR, CDR2 FQNEAQ (reference sequence). V was pared by 0 bases and J by 4 bases, with 10 bases between. The CDR3 is 14 residues long.

By sample share, this clonotype is large. The rearrangement links TRBV20-1 to TRBJ2-7, with D possibly TRBD1 on 6 matching bases. Deletions cut 3 bases from V and 0 bases from J, with 24 bases between. This CDR3 is built from 18 residues. Germline CDR1 is DFQATT and CDR2 is SNEGSKA (reference sequence). This chain's CDR3 is CSARGLFGQGGSSYEQYF. The CDR3 nucleotides read TGCAGTGCTAGGGGGCTGTTTGGCCAAGGGGGAAGCTCCTACGAGCAGTACTTC.

The chain has TRBV7-3 and TRBJ2-1, with 12 bases lining up with TRBD2. Trimming cost V 5 bases and J 8 bases; bases outside gene matches: 7. The CDR3 totals 15 residues. The germline CDR1 and CDR2 sequences are SGHTA and FQGTGA. The DNA for the CDR3 is TGTGCCAGCAGCGCTAGCGGGGGGGCCTTGGATGAGCAGTTCTTC. The encoded protein is CASSASGGALDEQFF.

This clonotype is termed large. The chain combines TRBV5-4 with TRBJ2-5; D remains ambiguous. The CDR3 extends over 11 amino acids. Germline V gene sequence: CDR1 SGHNT, CDR2 YYREEE (reference sequence). Trimming pared 1 base from V and 5 bases from J, leaving 3 bases between. The CDR3 region has the DNA TGTGCCAGCAGCTTGTTGGAGACCCAGTACTTC. This codes for CASSLLETQYF.

About this clonotype itself: One end of the junction fails to match germline, which may point to a read error. The V call is TRBV11-2, the J call TRBJ2-1; 13 nucleotides agree with TRBD2. Germline V lookup: CDR1 SGHAT, CDR2 FQNNGV. The CDR3 runs 16 residues. CDR3: CARTGTSGEWDNVQFF. The CDR3 coding sequence is TGTGCCAGAACCGGGACTAGCGGGGAATGGGACAATGTGCAGTTCTTC. Combining the CDR3 with reference TRBV11-2 and TRBJ2-1 gives the whole variable domain EAGVAQSPRYKIIEKRQSVAFWCNPISGHATLYWYQQILGQGPKLLIQFQNNGVVDDSQLPKDRFSAERLKGVDSTLKIQPAKLEDSAVYLCARTGTSGEWDNVQFFGPGTRLTVL.

This clonotype counts as large (0.1 to 1%). The rearrangement links TRBV19 to TRBJ2-7, with 11 nucleotides matching TRBD1. With 4 bases clipped from V and 2 bases from J, the junction kept 4 bases outside the gene matches. The CDR3 totals 15 residues. Germline V gene sequence: CDR1 LNHDA, CDR2 SQIVND (reference sequence). CDR3: CASSKPGQGAYEQYF. The CDR3 DNA reads as TGTGCCAGTAGTAAACCGGGACAGGGGGCCTACGAGCAGTACTTC.